What follows are 25 T cell receptor beta chains derived from one specimen sequenced in a study of ipilimumab plus nivolumab after autologous stem cell transplantation. Libraries were prepared by immunoSEQ multiplex PCR; TCRdb keeps only in-frame clonotypes and omits some of them. The data show about 12,000 clones, 69% seen once. Source: PBMCs, taken in a trial of ipilimumab plus nivolumab as post-transplant consolidation. The receptors derive from a male donor with diffuse large B-cell lymphoma.

This clone has a handful of counts. The V gene is TRBV5-4, the J gene TRBJ1-2, with D possibly TRBD1 on 5 matching bases. Per germline, CDR1 SGHNT and CDR2 YYREEE (reference sequence). The V and J ends lost 3 bases and 14 bases respectively, with 20 bases between them. The CDR3 covers 13 residues. In DNA, the CDR3 is TGTGCCAGCAGCTCAGTCGACCCGGGACCGTGTACCTTC. It is translated as CASSSVDPGPCTF.

This clone is large in the sample. The chain has TRBV11-2 and TRBJ1-2; possibly TRBD1 for D (6 bases). Germline loops: CDR1 SGHAT, CDR2 FQNNGV. CDR3 size: 14 residues. V lost 5 bases to trimming and J lost 3 bases, with 13 bases between them. The CDR3 DNA is TGTGCCAGCAGCCCCCCGGGGGCGCACTATGGCTACACCTTC. It is translated as CASSPPGAHYGYTF.

This clone was detected a few times. This rearrangement joins TRBV6-5 to TRBJ1-2; 8 bases align to TRBD1. V lost 6 bases, J lost 9 bases, and 9 bases stayed unmatched. Germline lookup yields CDR1 MNHEY and CDR2 SVGAGI. CDR3 length: 13 amino acids. The CDR3 spells CASSPDRDSRYTF. In DNA form, the CDR3 reads TGTGCCAGCAGCCCGGACAGGGATTCGCGCTACACCTTC.

A remark on this clone: In the same sample, other DNA sequences code for this CDR3. The chain carries TRBV29-1 and TRBJ1-2; TRBD1 matches at 7 bases. CDR1 is SQVTM and CDR2 is ANQGSEA in the germline V gene. V dropped 0 bases and J dropped 5; count of bases not matched to a gene: 6. The CDR3 spans 14 residues. The CDR3 coding sequence is TGCAGCGTTGAAGAGCCGACAGGGTGGTATGGCTACACCTTC. Translation gives CSVEEPTGWYGYTF.

The chain couples TRBV6-1 to TRBJ1-1; D is possibly TRBD1 (6 bases). V lost 8 bases and J 4 bases, leaving 14 bases between the germline ends. The CDR3 sequence is 13 residues long. From germline, CDR1 is MNHNS and CDR2 SASEGT. Here the CDR3 DNA reads TGTGCCAGCGAAGACACAGGGATCACTGAAGCTTTCTTT. Its translation is CASEDTGITEAFF.

The sample holds a few counts of this clone. The chain joins TRBV19 to TRBJ2-2; 8 nucleotides agree with TRBD2. Germline CDR1 and CDR2: LNHDA and SQIVND (reference sequence). CDR3 length equals 16 residues. V dropped 5 bases and J dropped 4; count of bases not matched to a gene: 9. The CDR3 nucleotides are TGTGCCAGTAGTCAACCCGGGGGGGGGTCCACCGGGGAGCTGTTTTTT. Residues: CASSQPGGGSTGELFF.

This clone is a singleton in its sample. V and J are TRBV6-5 and TRBJ2-7, with TRBD1 identical over 9 bases. The CDR3 is 12 residues long. V was pared by 8 bases and J by 5 bases, with 4 bases of the junction left unmatched. Germline V gene data show CDR1 as MNHEY and CDR2 as SVGAGI. The CDR3 bases are TGTGCCAGCGCAACAGGGGGCGACGAGCAGTACTTC. It encodes CASATGGDEQYF.

The chain is built from TRBV6-5 and TRBJ2-2; D may be TRBD1 (6 bases). The CDR3 is made up of 14 amino acids. V was pared by 4 bases and J by 3 bases, with 9 bases between. From germline, CDR1 is MNHEY and CDR2 SVGAGI. The CDR3 sequence: CASSWNRDTGELFF. The CDR3 DNA sequence: TGTGCCAGCAGTTGGAACAGGGACACCGGGGAGCTGTTTTTT.

This clone has at least ten counts. Other DNA sequences within the sample encode an identical CDR3. This chain connects TRBV9 to TRBJ1-5, with D tentatively TRBD1 (6 bases). Trimming cost V 3 bases and J 0 bases, with 10 bases left between them. Germline V gives CDR1 SGDLS, CDR2 YYNGEE. This CDR3 spans 15 amino acids. The CDR3 DNA reads as TGTGCCAGCAGCGAGGGGGGGAATAGCAATCAGCCCCAGCATTTT. It specifies CASSEGGNSNQPQHF.

This rearrangement joins TRBV7-9 to TRBJ2-1; TRBD1 matches at 7 bases. The length of the CDR3 is 15 residues. The trim removed 1 base at V and 5 bases at J, leaving 5 bases unmatched. Per germline, CDR1 SEHNR and CDR2 FQNEAQ (reference sequence). CDR3 DNA: TGTGCCAGCAGCTTAGATCAGGACAGGAACAATGAGCAGTTCTTC. Translation: CASSLDQDRNNEQFF.

The chain links TRBV9 to TRBJ2-3; 10 bases align to TRBD2. There are 17 residues in the CDR3. Germline-derived CDR1 and CDR2 are SGDLS and YYNGEE. The V and J ends lost 2 bases and 0 bases, in that order; junction bases with no gene match: 6. Here the CDR3 DNA reads TGTGCCAGCAGCGTTCCCCCGGGACTAGCGAGCACAGATACGCAGTATTTT. It translates to CASSVPPGLASTDTQYF. Using reference TRBV9 and TRBJ2-3 for the parts outside the CDR3, the full variable domain is DSGVTQTPKHLITATGQRVTLRCSPRSGDLSVYWYQQSLDQGLQFLIQYYNGEERAKGNILERFSAQQFPDLHSELNLSSLELGDSALYFCASSVPPGLASTDTQYFGPGTRLTVL.

This chain links TRBV27 with TRBJ1-5; 7 positions agree with TRBD1. V was pared by 5 bases and J by 7 bases, with 11 bases of the junction left unmatched. This CDR3 has 15 amino acids. The germline gives CDR1 MNHEY, CDR2 SMNVEV (reference sequence). CDR3 residues: CASSRTGARGQPQHF. The DNA for the CDR3 is TGTGCCAGCAGTCGCACAGGGGCCCGCGGGCAGCCCCAGCATTTT.

The gene calls are TRBV15 and TRBJ2-3; TRBD2 matches 7 bases. After removal of 1 base from V and 1 base from J, the junction contained 14 bases not matched to a gene. This CDR3 region has 19 residues. The germline CDR1 and CDR2 sequences are LNHNV and YYDKDF (reference sequence). CDR3: CATSRGEGWRERGTDTQYF. The CDR3 DNA follows: TGTGCCACCAGCAGAGGGGAGGGGTGGCGGGAACGGGGCACAGATACGCAGTATTTT.

The chain combines TRBV7-9 with TRBJ2-3; 13 bases agree with TRBD2. The V and J ends lost 4 bases and 2 bases, in that order; junction bases with no gene match: 9. Germline CDR1 is SEHNR and CDR2 is FQNEAQ (reference sequence). This CDR3 contains 18 residues. The CDR3 DNA reads as TGTGCCAGCAGCTCTTACAGACTAGCGGGGGGAAACACAGATACGCAGTATTTT. It is translated as CASSSYRLAGGNTDTQYF. Supplemented by reference TRBV7-9 and TRBJ2-3, the full variable domain reads DTGVSQNPRHKITKRGQNVTFRCDPISEHNRLYWYRQTLGQGPEFLTYFQNEAQLEKSRLLSDRFSAERPKGSFSTLEIQRTEQGDSAMYLCASSSYRLAGGNTDTQYFGPGTRLTVL.

This clone is a singleton in its sample. The J gene is TRBJ2-7, the V gene TRBV5-8, with D perhaps matching TRBD2 (5 bases). V was clipped by 2 bases and J by 2 bases, with 8 bases between them. Germline values: CDR1 SGHTS, CDR2 YDEGEE. The CDR3 sequence is 13 residues long. The CDR3 spells CASSFLTTYEQYF. The CDR3 DNA reads as TGTGCCAGCAGCTTCTTGACTACCTACGAGCAGTACTTC. Drawing the rest from reference TRBV5-8 and TRBJ2-7, the complete variable domain is EAGVTQSPTHLIKTRGQQATLRCSPISGHTSVYWYQQALGLGLQFLLWYDEGEERNRGNFPPRFSGRQFPNYSSELNVNALELEDSALYLCASSFLTTYEQYFGPGTRLTVT.

As concerns this clone: Other DNA sequences in the same sample also yield this CDR3. The chain is built from TRBV30 and TRBJ1-4; tentatively, D is TRBD1 (5 bases). CDR3 size: 14 residues. Germline-derived CDR1 and CDR2 are GTSNPN and SVGIG (reference sequence). V lost 0 bases and J lost 8, with 13 bases in between. CDR3 amino acids: CAWSVRGPGEKLFF. The DNA of the CDR3 is TGTGCCTGGAGTGTACGGGGACCCGGAGAAAAACTGTTTTTT.

This clone occurred a few times. The chain recombines TRBV27 with TRBJ2-7, with TRBD2 matching 13 bases. J gave up 6 bases and V 5 bases, and 4 bases lay outside the gene matches. This CDR3 region has 14 residues. Germline-derived CDR1 and CDR2 are MNHEY and SMNVEV (reference sequence). Here the CDR3 DNA reads TGTGCCAGCAGTCCACTAGCGGGGGGGCTCGAGCAGTACTTC. This translates into CASSPLAGGLEQYF.

CDR3 DNA sequence: TGCGCCAGCAGCTCCGGGACAGGGGAATCTATTCGGCCCCAGCATTTT. Amino acid sequence: CASSSGTGESIRPQHF. This chain connects TRBV5-1 to TRBJ1-5, with 10 positions matching TRBD1. Germline V gene lookup returns CDR1 SGHRS and CDR2 YFSETQ. There are 16 residues in the CDR3. The ends lost 3 bases at V and 9 bases at J; junction bases unmatched: 12.

This chain links TRBV11-2 with TRBJ1-2; TRBD1 matches 7 bases. The CDR3 length is 10 residues. The germline CDR1 and CDR2 sequences are SGHAT and FQNNGV. V trimming: 10 bases; J trimming: 11 bases; junction bases outside the gene matches: 7. CDR3 residues: CAIRGATYTF. Written as DNA, the CDR3 is TGTGCCATCAGGGGGGCCACATACACCTTC.

The V gene is TRBV6-5, the J gene TRBJ2-7; no definite D call. This CDR3 spans 13 amino acids. Trimming cost V 2 bases and J 1 base, with 6 bases left between them. CDR1 is MNHEY and CDR2 is SVGAGI in the germline V gene. The CDR3 DNA is TGTGCCAGCAGTTACACGGGTTCCTACGAGCAGTACTTC. It yields the protein CASSYTGSYEQYF.

The rearrangement links TRBV7-8 to TRBJ2-7, with TRBD1 as a possible D gene (7 bases). The germline V gene encodes CDR1 SGHVS and CDR2 FQNEAQ. V dropped 4 bases and J dropped 3 bases, with 19 bases sitting between them. The length of the CDR3 is 16 residues. The CDR3 DNA reads TGTGCCAGCAGCTCCGGGAGCCCGACAGGGCGCTACGAGCAGTACTTC. Residues: CASSSGSPTGRYEQYF.

This rearrangement joins TRBV6-5 to TRBJ2-2; unclear D gene. The germline CDR1 and CDR2 sequences are MNHEY and SVGAGI. CDR3 length: 13 residues. Trimming took off 1 base at V and 3 bases at J, with 3 bases between the two ends. CDR3 DNA sequence: TGTGCCAGCAGTTACTTGGACACCGGGGAGCTGTTTTTT. Translation gives CASSYLDTGELFF.

V is TRBV4-1 and J is TRBJ2-2, with TRBD2 identical over 8 bases. Unmatched junction bases numbered 3, after V lost 0 bases and J lost 3 bases. The germline V gene encodes CDR1 MGHRA and CDR2 YSYEKL. The CDR3 has 16 residues. The CDR3 nucleotides are TGCGCCAGCAGCCAAGATGTAGCGGGATACACCGGGGAGCTGTTTTTT. Its translation: CASSQDVAGYTGELFF.

The chain combines TRBV28 with TRBJ2-3, with 14 positions matching TRBD2. CDR3 length: 15 amino acids. J was trimmed by 5 bases and V by 6 bases; bases with no gene match: 4. The germline CDR1 and CDR2 sequences are MDHEN and SYDVKM. In nucleotides, the CDR3 is TGTGCCAGCAGGGAAGGACTAGCGGGAGGAGATACGCAGTATTTT. Protein product: CASREGLAGGDTQYF.

This clone was detected once. The chain recombines TRBV5-8 with TRBJ1-1; TRBD1 is a possible D gene (6 bases). The germline gives CDR1 SGHTS, CDR2 YDEGEE. The germline V and J ends were trimmed by 4 bases and 10 bases, with 20 bases remaining between them. The CDR3 length is 14 residues. The CDR3 region is CASSPRGVPRGAFF. The CDR3 nucleotides are TGTGCCAGCAGCCCCCGGGGGGTCCCCAGGGGAGCTTTCTTT.